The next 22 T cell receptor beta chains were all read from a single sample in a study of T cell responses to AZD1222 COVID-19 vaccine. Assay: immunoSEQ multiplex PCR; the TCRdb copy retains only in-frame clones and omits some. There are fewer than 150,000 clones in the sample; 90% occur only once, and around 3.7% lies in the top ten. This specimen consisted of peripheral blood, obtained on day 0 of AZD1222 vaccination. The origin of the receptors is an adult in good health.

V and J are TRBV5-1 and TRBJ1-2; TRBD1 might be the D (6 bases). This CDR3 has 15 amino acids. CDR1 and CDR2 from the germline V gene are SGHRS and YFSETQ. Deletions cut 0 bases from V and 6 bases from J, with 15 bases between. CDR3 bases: TGCGCCAGCAGCTTGGGTGTCCTAAAGGGGGATGGCTACACCTTC. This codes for CASSLGVLKGDGYTF.

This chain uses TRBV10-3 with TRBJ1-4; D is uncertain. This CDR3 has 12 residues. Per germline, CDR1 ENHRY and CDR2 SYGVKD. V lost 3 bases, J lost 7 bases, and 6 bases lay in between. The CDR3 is CAISELAEKLFF. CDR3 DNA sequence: TGTGCCATCAGTGAATTGGCTGAAAAACTGTTTTTT.

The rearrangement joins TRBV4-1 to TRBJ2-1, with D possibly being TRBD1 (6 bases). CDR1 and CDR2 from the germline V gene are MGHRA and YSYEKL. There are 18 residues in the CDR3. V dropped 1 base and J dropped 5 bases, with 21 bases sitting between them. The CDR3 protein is CASSQASVVTGTNNEQFF. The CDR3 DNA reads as TGCGCCAGCAGCCAAGCGTCCGTCGTTACAGGGACGAACAATGAGCAGTTCTTC.

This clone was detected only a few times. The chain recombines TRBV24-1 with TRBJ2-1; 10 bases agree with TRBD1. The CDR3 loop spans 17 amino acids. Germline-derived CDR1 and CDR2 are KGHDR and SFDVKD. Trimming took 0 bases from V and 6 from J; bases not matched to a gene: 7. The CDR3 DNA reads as TGTGCCACCAGTGATTTGCTCGGGACAGGGGCGACCAATGAGCAGTTCTTC. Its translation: CATSDLLGTGATNEQFF.

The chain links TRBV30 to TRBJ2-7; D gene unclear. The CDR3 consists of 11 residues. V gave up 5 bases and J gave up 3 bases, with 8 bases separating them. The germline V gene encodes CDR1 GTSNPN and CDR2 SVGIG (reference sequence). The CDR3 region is CAWRKVYEQYF. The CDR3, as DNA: TGTGCCTGGCGCAAGGTCTACGAGCAGTACTTC. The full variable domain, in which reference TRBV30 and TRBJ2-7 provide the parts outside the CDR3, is SQTIHQWPATLVQPVGSPLSLECTVEGTSNPNLYWYRQAAGRGLQLLFYSVGIGQISSEVPQNLSASRPQDRQFILSSKKLLLSDSGFYLCAWRKVYEQYFGPGTRLTVT.

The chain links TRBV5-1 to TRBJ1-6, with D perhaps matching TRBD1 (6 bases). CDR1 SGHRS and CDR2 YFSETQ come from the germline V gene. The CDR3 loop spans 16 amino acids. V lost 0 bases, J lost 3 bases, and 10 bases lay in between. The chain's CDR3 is CASSLEQGNYNSPLHF. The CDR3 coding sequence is TGCGCCAGCAGCTTGGAACAGGGAAACTATAATTCACCCCTCCACTTT.

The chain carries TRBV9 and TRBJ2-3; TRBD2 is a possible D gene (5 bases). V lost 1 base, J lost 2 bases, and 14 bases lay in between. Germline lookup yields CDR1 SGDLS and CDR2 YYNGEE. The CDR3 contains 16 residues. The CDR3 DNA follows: TGTGCCAGCAGCGTACAGGCCGGGGTAAACACAGATACGCAGTATTTT. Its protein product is CASSVQAGVNTDTQYF. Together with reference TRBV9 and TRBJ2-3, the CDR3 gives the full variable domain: DSGVTQTPKHLITATGQRVTLRCSPRSGDLSVYWYQQSLDQGLQFLIQYYNGEERAKGNILERFSAQQFPDLHSELNLSSLELGDSALYFCASSVQAGVNTDTQYFGPGTRLTVL.

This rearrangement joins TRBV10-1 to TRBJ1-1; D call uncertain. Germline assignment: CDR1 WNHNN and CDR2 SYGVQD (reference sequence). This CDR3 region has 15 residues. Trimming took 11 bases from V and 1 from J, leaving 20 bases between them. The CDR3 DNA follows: TGCGCCCCGACGAGGGCGCGGGCGGCGAACACTGAAGCTTTCTTT. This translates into CAPTRARAANTEAFF.

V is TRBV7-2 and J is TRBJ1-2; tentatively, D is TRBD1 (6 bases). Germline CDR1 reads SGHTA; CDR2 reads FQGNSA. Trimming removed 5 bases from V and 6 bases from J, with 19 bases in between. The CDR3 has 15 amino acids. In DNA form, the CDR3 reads TGTGCCAGCAGCCAAAGGGGGGGGCCGTTGGATGGCTACACCTTC. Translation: CASSQRGGPLDGYTF. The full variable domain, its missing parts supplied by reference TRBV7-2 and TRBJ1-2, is GAGVSQSPSNKVTEKGKDVELRCDPISGHTALYWYRQSLGQGLEFLIYFQGNSAPDKSGLPSDRFSAERTGGSVSTLTIQRTQQEDSAVYLCASSQRGGPLDGYTFGSGTRLTVV.

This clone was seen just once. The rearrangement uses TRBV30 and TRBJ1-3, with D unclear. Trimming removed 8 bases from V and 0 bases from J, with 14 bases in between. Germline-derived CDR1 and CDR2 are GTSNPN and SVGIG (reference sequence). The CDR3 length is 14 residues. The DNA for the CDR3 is TGTGCCCTCTCATGGGGTTCCTCTGGAAACACCATATATTTT. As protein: CALSWGSSGNTIYF.

CDR3 nucleotides: TGCAGCGTTGAATATAAGGGCGACTACGAGCAGTACTTC. Its protein product is CSVEYKGDYEQYF. The rearrangement joins TRBV29-1 to TRBJ2-7, with D unclear. CDR3 length: 13 amino acids. Per germline, CDR1 SQVTM and CDR2 ANQGSEA. The ends were cut back, 2 bases at V and 3 bases at J, with 11 bases in the middle.

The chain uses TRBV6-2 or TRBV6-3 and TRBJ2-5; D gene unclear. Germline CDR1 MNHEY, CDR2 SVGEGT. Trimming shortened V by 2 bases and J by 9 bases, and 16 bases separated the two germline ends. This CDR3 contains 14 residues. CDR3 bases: TGTGCCAGCAGTTACCCGACCGTCCGATCGGCCCAGTACTTC. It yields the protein CASSYPTVRSAQYF.

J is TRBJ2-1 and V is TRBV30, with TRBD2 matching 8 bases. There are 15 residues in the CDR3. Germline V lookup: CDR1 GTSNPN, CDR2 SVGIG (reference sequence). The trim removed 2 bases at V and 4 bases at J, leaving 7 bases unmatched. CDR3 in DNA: TGTGCCTGGAGTACTACTAGCGGTTCTTACAATGAGCAGTTCTTC. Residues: CAWSTTSGSYNEQFF.

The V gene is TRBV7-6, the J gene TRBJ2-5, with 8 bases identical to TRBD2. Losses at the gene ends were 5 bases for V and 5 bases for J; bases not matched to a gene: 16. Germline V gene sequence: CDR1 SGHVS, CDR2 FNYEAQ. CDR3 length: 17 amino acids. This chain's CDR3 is CASSPRGAGGLRETQYF. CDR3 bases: TGTGCCAGCAGCCCCAGGGGTGCGGGGGGCCTGCGGGAGACCCAGTACTTC.

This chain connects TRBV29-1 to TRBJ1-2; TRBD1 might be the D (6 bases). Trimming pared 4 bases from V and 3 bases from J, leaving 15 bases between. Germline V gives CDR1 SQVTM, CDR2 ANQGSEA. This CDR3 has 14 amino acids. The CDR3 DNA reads TGCAGCGTTGGGCAGGGGCGACACGACTATGGCTACACCTTC. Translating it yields CSVGQGRHDYGYTF.

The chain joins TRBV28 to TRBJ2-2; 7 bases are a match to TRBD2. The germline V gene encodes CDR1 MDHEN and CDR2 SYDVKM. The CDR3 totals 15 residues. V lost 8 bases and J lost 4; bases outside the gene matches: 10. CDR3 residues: CASLWGSGTTGELFF. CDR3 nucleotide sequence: TGTGCCAGCCTCTGGGGGAGCGGGACCACCGGGGAGCTGTTTTTT.

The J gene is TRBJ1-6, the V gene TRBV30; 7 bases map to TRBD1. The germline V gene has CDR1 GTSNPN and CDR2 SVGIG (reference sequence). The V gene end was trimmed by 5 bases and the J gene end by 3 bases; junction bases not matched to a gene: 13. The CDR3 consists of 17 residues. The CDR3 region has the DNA TGTGCCTGGGGAGGGGAACCGGGACAGATCTATAATTCACCCCTCCACTTT. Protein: CAWGGEPGQIYNSPLHF.

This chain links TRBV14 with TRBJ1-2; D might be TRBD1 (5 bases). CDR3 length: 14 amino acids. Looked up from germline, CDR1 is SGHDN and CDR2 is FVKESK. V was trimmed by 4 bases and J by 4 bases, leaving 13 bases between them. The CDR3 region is CASSLIQESYGYTF. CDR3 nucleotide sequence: TGTGCCAGCAGCCTCATACAGGAAAGCTATGGCTACACCTTC.

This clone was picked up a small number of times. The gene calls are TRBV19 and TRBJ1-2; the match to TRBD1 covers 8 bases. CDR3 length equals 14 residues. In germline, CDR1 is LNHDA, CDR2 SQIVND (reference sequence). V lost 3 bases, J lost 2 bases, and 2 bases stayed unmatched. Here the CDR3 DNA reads TGTGCCAGTAGTATGCAGGGGGCAAACTATGGCTACACCTTC. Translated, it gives CASSMQGANYGYTF.

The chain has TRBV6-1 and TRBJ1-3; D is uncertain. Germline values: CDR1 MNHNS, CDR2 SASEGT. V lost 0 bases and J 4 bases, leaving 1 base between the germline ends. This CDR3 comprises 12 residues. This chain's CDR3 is CASSEAGNTIYF. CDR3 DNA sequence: TGTGCCAGCAGTGAAGCGGGAAACACCATATATTTT.

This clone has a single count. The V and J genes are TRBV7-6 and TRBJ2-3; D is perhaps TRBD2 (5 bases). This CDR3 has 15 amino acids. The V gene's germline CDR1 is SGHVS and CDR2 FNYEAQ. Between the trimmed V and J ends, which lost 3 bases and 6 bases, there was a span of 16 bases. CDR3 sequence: CASSLKDWTEDTQYF. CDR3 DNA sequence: TGTGCCAGCAGCTTGAAGGACTGGACCGAGGATACGCAGTATTTT.

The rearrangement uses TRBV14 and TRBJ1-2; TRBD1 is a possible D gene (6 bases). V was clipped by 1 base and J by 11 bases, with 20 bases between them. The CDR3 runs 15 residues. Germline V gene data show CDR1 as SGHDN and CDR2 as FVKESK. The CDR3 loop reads CASSQAGGLGRGYTF. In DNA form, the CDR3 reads TGTGCCAGCAGCCAAGCGGGCGGTCTAGGCAGGGGTTACACCTTC.